A selection of T cell receptor beta chains follows, all from one sample in a study of shared clonotypes between healthy human individuals. Sequencing used immunoSEQ multiplex PCR; TCRdb keeps in-frame clones, though not all of them. Of 2 million to 2.5 million clones in the sample, approximately 96% were seen once. The specimen was naive CD4+ T cells sorted from blood. All receptors come from a man aged 18 to 30 in good health. CDR3s include the opening cysteine and the closing phenylalanine or tryptophan. D genes are given only for firm matches. Clone size, where shown, is once, few, many, or a class for clones that have expanded.

j_gene	len	abundance	d_gene	v_gene	CDR3aa	CDR3nt
TRBJ1-6	15	NA	NA	TRBV6-4	CASSARGRDNSPLHF	TGTGCCAGCAGTGCCCGGGGCAGAGATAATTCACCCCTCCACTTT
TRBJ2-3	14	NA	NA	TRBV5-1	CASSLDVPPVAQYF	TGCGCCAGCAGCTTGGATGTGCCTCCGGTGGCGCAGTATTTT
TRBJ1-2	11	once	NA	TRBV19	CASTIGYGYTF	TGTGCCAGTACCATCGGCTATGGCTACACCTTC
TRBJ2-3	12	NA	NA	TRBV6-1	CASSEDYRTQYF	TGTGCCAGCAGTGAAGACTATCGTACGCAGTATTTT
TRBJ2-3	13	NA	TRBD1	TRBV6-4	CASARQGTDTQYF	TGTGCCAGTGCGAGACAGGGAACAGATACGCAGTATTTT
TRBJ1-2	12	NA	NA	TRBV19	CASSPSSYGYTF	TGTGCCAGTAGTCCATCAAGCTATGGCTACACCTTC
TRBJ1-2	15	NA	TRBD1	TRBV14	CASSPSRGLLYGYTF	TGTGCCAGCAGCCCGAGTAGGGGGCTCCTCTATGGCTACACCTTC
TRBJ2-7	14	NA	NA	TRBV5-4	CASSRGVSGYEQYF	TGTGCCAGCAGCCGCGGGGTATCCGGCTACGAGCAGTACTTC
TRBJ1-2	14	NA	TRBD1	TRBV5-1	CASSLDGQGAGYTF	TGCGCCAGCAGCTTGGACGGACAGGGGGCGGGCTACACCTTC
TRBJ1-1	17	NA	TRBD1	TRBV10-2	CASSETGTGTLNTEAFF	TGCGCCAGCAGTGAGACAGGGACAGGGACTTTGAACACTGAAGCTTTCTTT
TRBJ2-5	13	NA	TRBD2	TRBV5-1	CATRLADWETQYF	TGCGCCACGCGACTAGCAGACTGGGAGACCCAGTACTTC
TRBJ2-1	14	NA	TRBD2	TRBV5-1	CASSLLAGEREQFF	TGCGCCAGCAGCTTGCTAGCGGGAGAGCGAGAGCAGTTCTTC
TRBJ1-2	15	NA	NA	TRBV11-2	CASSVTGGTNYGYTF	TGTGCCAGCAGCGTGACAGGAGGGACTAACTATGGCTACACCTTC
TRBJ2-2	13	NA	NA	TRBV6-5	CASSSSNTGELFF	NA
TRBJ2-7	16	NA	TRBD2	TRBV5-1	CASSTGLAGATYEQYF	TGCGCCAGCAGCACCGGACTAGCGGGAGCGACCTACGAGCAGTACTTC
TRBJ1-6	15	few	TRBD1	TRBV6-5	CASRQGDTYNSPLHF	TGTGCCAGCAGGCAGGGGGACACCTATAATTCACCCCTCCACTTT
TRBJ1-1	14	NA	NA	TRBV6-1	CASTTGRGNTEAFF	TGTGCCAGCACGACGGGACGGGGGAACACTGAAGCTTTCTTT
TRBJ2-7	15	NA	TRBD2	TRBV7-2	CASAPPSGGIYEQYF	TGTGCCAGCGCACCACCCAGCGGGGGGATTTACGAGCAGTACTTC
TRBJ2-3	15	NA	NA	TRBV6-5	CASSYSVPRTDTQYF	TGTGCCAGCAGTTACTCCGTACCCCGCACAGATACGCAGTATTTT
TRBJ2-4	15	NA	NA	TRBV30	CAWSVGGTTKNIQYF	TGTGCCTGGAGTGTAGGCGGGACCACCAAAAACATTCAGTACTTC
TRBJ2-7	15	NA	TRBD2	TRBV27	CASSFILAGGYEQYF	TGTGCCAGCAGTTTTATACTAGCGGGAGGGTACGAGCAGTACTTC
TRBJ2-5	12	NA	NA	TRBV29-1	CSAGLGAETQYF	TGCAGCGCCGGACTGGGGGCAGAGACCCAGTACTTC
TRBJ1-2	14	NA	TRBD1	TRBV29-1	CSPFRQGISYGYTF	TGCAGCCCTTTTCGACAGGGGATTAGCTATGGCTACACCTTC
TRBJ1-4	18	NA	NA	TRBV6-7	CASTTRGTGAYLNEKLFF	TGTGCCAGCACCACAAGGGGAACAGGCGCTTATCTTAATGAAAAACTGTTTTTT
TRBJ1-4	17	NA	NA	TRBV11-2	CASSLAGRATTNEKLFF	TGTGCCAGCAGCTTAGCAGGGAGGGCAACAACTAATGAAAAACTGTTTTTT
TRBJ1-3	14	NA	TRBD1	TRBV7-9	CAITTTGGGNTIYF	TGTGCCATCACAACTACAGGGGGTGGAAACACCATATATTTT
TRBJ1-4	13	NA	NA	TRBV7-8	CASSGRVFEKLFF	TGTGCCAGCAGCGGACGGGTCTTTGAAAAACTGTTTTTT
TRBJ2-7	18	NA	NA	TRBV10-3	CAISERAGMVGSSYEQYF	TGTGCCATCAGTGAGAGGGCCGGGATGGTGGGGAGCTCCTACGAGCAGTACTTC
TRBJ1-1	13	NA	NA	TRBV19	CASSTGQGTEAFF	TGTGCCAGTAGCACGGGCCAGGGCACTGAAGCTTTCTTT
TRBJ2-7	16	NA	NA	TRBV27	CASSSGSGLLYYEQYF	TGTGCCAGCAGTTCCGGAAGTGGCCTCCTCTACTACGAGCAGTACTTC
TRBJ2-7	16	NA	NA	TRBV6-1	CASSDKVFSFSYEQYF	TGTGCCAGCAGTGACAAGGTGTTTAGTTTCTCCTACGAGCAGTACTTC